The 6 T cell receptor beta chains listed next were all sequenced from one sample in a study of blood T cell repertoires in COVID-19. TCRdb's copy holds only in-frame clones and misses some; the assay was immunoSEQ multiplex PCR. This sample yields 97,000 or so clones, of which approximately 86% are seen a single time; about 5.7% belongs to the top ten. Material: peripheral blood. These receptors were obtained from a woman in her forties or fifties with COVID-19, enrolled during active disease.

The chain carries TRBV7-9 and TRBJ2-3; 9 bases fit TRBD1. This CDR3 has 12 amino acids. From germline, CDR1 is SEHNR and CDR2 FQNEAQ (reference sequence). V shed 5 bases and J 11 bases; nucleotides not matched to a gene: 5. The CDR3 is CASSDGQGLQYF. The CDR3 nucleotides are TGTGCCAGCAGCGACGGACAGGGGTTGCAGTATTTT.

The V gene is TRBV6-4, the J gene TRBJ2-7; D is perhaps TRBD1 (5 bases). Germline V gene sequence: CDR1 MRHNA, CDR2 SNTAGT. This CDR3 spans 12 amino acids. V gave up 2 bases and J gave up 3 bases, with 5 bases separating them. The CDR3 DNA follows: TGTGCCAGCAGTGACAGGGGCTACGAGCAGTACTTC. Translated, it gives CASSDRGYEQYF.

The chain recombines TRBV6-5 with TRBJ1-6, with D possibly TRBD1 on 5 matching bases. Germline CDR1 MNHEY, CDR2 SVGAGI. The CDR3 loop spans 13 amino acids. The germline V and J ends were trimmed by 8 bases and 8 bases, with 13 bases remaining between them. In nucleotides, the CDR3 is TGTGCCAGCTCCCGGGGGGGAGATTCACCCCTCCACTTT. It codes for CASSRGGDSPLHF.

The J gene is TRBJ2-2, the V gene TRBV5-1; D might be TRBD2 (6 bases). Germline V gene sequence: CDR1 SGHRS, CDR2 YFSETQ. This CDR3 is 17 amino acids long. Trimming pared 1 base from V and 4 bases from J, leaving 17 bases between. CDR3 sequence: CASSLLYLGDSTGELFF. The CDR3 nucleotides are TGCGCCAGCAGCTTGTTGTATTTGGGGGACTCCACCGGGGAGCTGTTTTTT.

The chain employs TRBV7-2 and TRBJ1-4, with TRBD1 matching 7 bases. Germline V CDR1 and CDR2: SGHTA, FQGNSA. The CDR3 covers 16 residues. V lost 5 bases to trimming and J lost 5 bases; unmatched junction nucleotides: 11. CDR3 nucleotide sequence: TGTGCCAGCAGCCACCTACGACAGGGTTTAAATGAAAAACTGTTTTTT. Its protein is CASSHLRQGLNEKLFF.

V gene TRBV11-2 combines with J gene TRBJ2-2; weak D call: TRBD1 (6 bases). Germline V lookup: CDR1 SGHAT, CDR2 FQNNGV. V was clipped by 7 bases and J by 1 base, with 16 bases between them. The CDR3 is made up of 16 amino acids. The CDR3 reads CASTFSWGRNTGELFF. The CDR3 region has the DNA TGTGCCAGCACCTTCTCTTGGGGGCGGAACACCGGGGAGCTGTTTTTT.